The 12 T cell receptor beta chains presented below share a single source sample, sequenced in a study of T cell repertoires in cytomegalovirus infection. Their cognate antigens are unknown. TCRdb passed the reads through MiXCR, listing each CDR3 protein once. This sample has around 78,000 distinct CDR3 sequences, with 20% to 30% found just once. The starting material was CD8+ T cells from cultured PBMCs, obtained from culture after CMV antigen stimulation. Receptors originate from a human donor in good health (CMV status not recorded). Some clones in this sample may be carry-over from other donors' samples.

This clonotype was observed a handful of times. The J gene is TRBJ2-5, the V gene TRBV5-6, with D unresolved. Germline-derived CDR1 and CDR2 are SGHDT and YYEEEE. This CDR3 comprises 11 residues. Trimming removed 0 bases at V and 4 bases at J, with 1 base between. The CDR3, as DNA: TGTGCCAGCAGCTTGGTAGAGACCCAGTACTTC. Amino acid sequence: CASSLVETQYF.

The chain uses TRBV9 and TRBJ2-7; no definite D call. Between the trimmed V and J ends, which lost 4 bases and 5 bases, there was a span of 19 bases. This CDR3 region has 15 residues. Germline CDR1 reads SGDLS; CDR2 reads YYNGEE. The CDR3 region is CASSWFYRVRHEQYF. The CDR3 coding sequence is TGTGCCAGCAGCTGGTTTTATAGGGTGAGGCACGAGCAGTACTTC.

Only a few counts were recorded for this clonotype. The DNA of the CDR3 is TGTGCCAGCAGCGCGGATCGGGGCACTGAAGCTTTCTTT. Translation gives CASSADRGTEAFF. The chain joins TRBV5-4 to TRBJ1-1; D is uncertain. Germline assignment: CDR1 SGHNT and CDR2 YYREEE (reference sequence). Trimming removed 4 bases from V and 4 bases from J, with 11 bases in between. The length of the CDR3 is 13 residues.

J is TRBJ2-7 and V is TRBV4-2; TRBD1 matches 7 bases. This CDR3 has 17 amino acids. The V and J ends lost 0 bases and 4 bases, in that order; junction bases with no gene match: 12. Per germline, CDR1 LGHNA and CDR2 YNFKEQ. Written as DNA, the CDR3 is TGTGCCAGCAGCCAAGAAGGAACAGGGGCCAATTTATACGAGCAGTACTTC. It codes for CASSQEGTGANLYEQYF.

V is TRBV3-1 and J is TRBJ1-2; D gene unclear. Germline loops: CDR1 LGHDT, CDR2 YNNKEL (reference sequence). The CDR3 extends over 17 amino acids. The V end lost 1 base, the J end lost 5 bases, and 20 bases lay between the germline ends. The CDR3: CASSQVRVGGSHYGYTF. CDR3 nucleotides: TGTGCCAGCAGCCAAGTACGTGTAGGCGGCTCCCATTATGGCTACACCTTC.

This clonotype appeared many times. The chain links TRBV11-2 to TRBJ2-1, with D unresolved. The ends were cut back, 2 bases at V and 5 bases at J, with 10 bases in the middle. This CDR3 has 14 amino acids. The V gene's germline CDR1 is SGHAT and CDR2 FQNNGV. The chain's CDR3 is CASSLRVENNEQFF. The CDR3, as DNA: TGTGCCAGCAGCTTAAGGGTGGAGAACAATGAGCAGTTCTTC.

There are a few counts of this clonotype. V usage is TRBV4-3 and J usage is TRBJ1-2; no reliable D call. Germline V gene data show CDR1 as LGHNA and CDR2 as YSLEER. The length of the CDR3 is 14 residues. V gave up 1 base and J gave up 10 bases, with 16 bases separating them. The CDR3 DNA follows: TGCGCCAGCAGCCAAGGTGAGGACCAAGAGGACTACACCTTC. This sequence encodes CASSQGEDQEDYTF.

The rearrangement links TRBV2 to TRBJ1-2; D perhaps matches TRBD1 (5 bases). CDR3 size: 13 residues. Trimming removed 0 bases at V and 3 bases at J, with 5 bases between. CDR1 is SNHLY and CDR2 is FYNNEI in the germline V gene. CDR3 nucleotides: TGTGCCAGCAGTGAAGCCAGGGACTATGGCTACACCTTC. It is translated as CASSEARDYGYTF.

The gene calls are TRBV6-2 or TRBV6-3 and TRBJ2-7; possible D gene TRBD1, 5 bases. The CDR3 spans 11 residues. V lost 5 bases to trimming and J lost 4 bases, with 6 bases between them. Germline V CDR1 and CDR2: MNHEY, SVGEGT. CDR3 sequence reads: CASSTGYEQYF. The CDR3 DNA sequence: TGTGCCAGCAGTACAGGATACGAGCAGTACTTC.

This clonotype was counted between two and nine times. This CDR3 reads CASSQVSGSSTDTQYF. The CDR3 DNA is TGCGCCAGCAGCCAAGTTAGCGGGAGTAGCACAGATACGCAGTATTTT. The rearrangement joins TRBV4-3 to TRBJ2-3; TRBD2 agrees at 9 bases. The CDR3 consists of 16 residues. Losses at the gene ends were 1 base for V and 0 bases for J; bases not matched to a gene: 2. Germline V gene sequence: CDR1 LGHNA, CDR2 YSLEER.

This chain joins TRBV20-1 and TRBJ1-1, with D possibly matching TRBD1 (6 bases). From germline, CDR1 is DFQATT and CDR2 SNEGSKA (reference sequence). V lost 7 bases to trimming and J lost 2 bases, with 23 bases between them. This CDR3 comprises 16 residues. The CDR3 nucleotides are TGCAGTGGAGGGGGGCCCGGACTCACTACTAACACTGAAGCTTTCTTT. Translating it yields CSGGGPGLTTNTEAFF.

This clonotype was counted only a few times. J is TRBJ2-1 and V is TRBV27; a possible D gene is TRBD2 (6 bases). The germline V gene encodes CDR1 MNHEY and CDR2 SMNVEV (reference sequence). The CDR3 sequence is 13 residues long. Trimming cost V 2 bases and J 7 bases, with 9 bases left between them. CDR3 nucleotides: TGTGCCAGCAGTTTACCAGGGAGGAATGAGCAGTTCTTC. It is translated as CASSLPGRNEQFF.